There are a few counts of the clone carrying this TCR beta chain. The sample is drawn from a study of blood T cell repertoires in COVID-19. Across the study: There were acute and convalescent COVID-19 samples, and they came from the United States, Italy and Spain. From T cells, B-cell-depleted T cells, or PBMCs came the material, which was cDNA or gDNA.

Trimming cost V 6 bases and J 1 base, with 12 bases left between them. Germline lookup yields CDR1 SQVTM and CDR2 ANQGSEA. The CDR3 is 13 amino acids. In the original analysis: Reference gene primer amplification gave estimated nucleated cell counts. Profiled with immunoSEQ multiplex PCR; TCRdb holds only in-frame clones, not every one. V, J and clone size derive from that table, while D and trimming were established from the DNA sequence. The sample lists 100,000 or so clones, about 80% occurring once. Sequenced material: peripheral blood. The chain carries TRBV29-1 and TRBJ1-1; D ambiguous. The clonotype comes from a man aged 70 or older with active or convalescent COVID-19. In nucleotides, the CDR3 is TGCAGCGTCAGCCGGGAACAGAACACTGAAGCTTTCTTT. Amino acids: CSVSREQNTEAFF.